A selection of T cell receptor beta chains follows, all from one sample in a study of blood T cell repertoires in COVID-19. Assay used: immunoSEQ multiplex PCR; TCRdb lists only in-frame clones, some missing. The sample carries around 190,000 clones, 70% to 85% recorded once. The material sequenced was peripheral blood. These receptors were obtained from a human donor in a cohort sampled during active COVID-19. CDR3s include the opening cysteine and the closing phenylalanine or tryptophan. A D gene is named only where the DNA matches it firmly. Clone size, where shown, is once, few, many, or a class for clones that have expanded.

size	D	V	J	DNA	CDR3
once	TRBD1	TRBV25-1	TRBJ2-3	TGTGCCAGCAGTGAATTTAAGGGGACAGGGAGAAATTTT	CASSEFKGTGRNF
.	.	TRBV9	TRBJ1-3	TGTGCCAGCAGCGTCTCGGGTTCTGGAAACACCATATATTTT	CASSVSGSGNTIYF
.	TRBD2	TRBV30	TRBJ2-5	TGTGCCTGGAGCCGCGGGAGCCCGGAGACCCAGTACTTC	CAWSRGSPETQYF
few	.	TRBV5-6	TRBJ2-2	TGTGCCAGCACCTATATGCTAGGACAACGTACCGGGGAGCTGTTTTTT	CASTYMLGQRTGELFF
.	.	TRBV27	TRBJ1-5	TGTGCCAGCAGTCCGGGACACCTCAATCAGCCCCAGCATTTT	CASSPGHLNQPQHF
.	.	TRBV11-3	TRBJ2-2	TGTGCCAGCAGTTCTACCGGGACAAAGAACACCGGGGAGCTGTTTTTT	CASSSTGTKNTGELFF
.	.	TRBV28	TRBJ2-1	TGTGCCAGCAGTTTTGGCGGTTCCTACAATGAGCAGTTCTTC	CASSFGGSYNEQFF
few	.	TRBV27	TRBJ2-7	TGTGCCAGCAGTTTAAGGACAAAAAATTACGAGCAGTACTTC	CASSLRTKNYEQYF
.	.	TRBV10-2	TRBJ2-7	TGCGCCAGCAGTGTCTTCCCGGGACACAGCTACGAGCAGTACTTC	CASSVFPGHSYEQYF
.	TRBD1	TRBV19	TRBJ2-1	TGTGCCAGTACTCCGGGACAGGGGTTGCACAATGAGCAGTTCTTC	CASTPGQGLHNEQFF
.	TRBD1	TRBV18	TRBJ2-5	TGTGCCAGCTCACCAACGGGACAGCTCGTTCAAGAGACCCAGTACTTC	CASSPTGQLVQETQYF
.	TRBD1	TRBV27	TRBJ1-2	TGTGCCAGCAGCCCCGCGGGACAGGGGGTTGGCTACACCTTC	CASSPAGQGVGYTF
.	.	TRBV7-2	TRBJ2-7	TGTGCCAGCAGCTCCCTACAGGGAAGCTCCTACGAGCAGTACTTC	CASSSLQGSSYEQYF
.	.	TRBV2	TRBJ1-5	TGTGCCAGCCGCAGAAGCAATCAGCCCCAGCATTTT	CASRRSNQPQHF
.	.	TRBV5-1	TRBJ2-3	TGCGCCAGCAGCTTTGGCCTCACCACCACAGATACGCAGTATTTT	CASSFGLTTTDTQYF
.	TRBD1	TRBV28	TRBJ1-2	TGTGCCACTCGGGGACAGGCTAACTATGGCTACACCTTC	CATRGQANYGYTF
.	TRBD2	TRBV28	TRBJ2-3	TGTGCCAGCAAGGAGGGAGGGCCCCCAGATACGCAGTATTTT	CASKEGGPPDTQYF
.	.	TRBV18	TRBJ1-1	TGTGCCAGCTCACCTACAGGGCTGAACACTGAAGCTTTCTTT	CASSPTGLNTEAFF
.	TRBD1	TRBV13	TRBJ1-6	TGTGCCAGCAGCTCAAGACAGGGGGCGGACGTGCGTAATTCACCCCTCCACTTT	CASSSRQGADVRNSPLHF
many	.	TRBV3-1/TRBV3-2	TRBJ2-2	TGTGCCAGGCCGGACTGCTCGACCACCGGGGAGCTGTTTTTT	CARPDCSTTGELFF
.	.	TRBV28	TRBJ2-5	TGTGCCAGCAGTTTAGGGGGGAGTGAGACCCAGTACTTC	CASSLGGSETQYF
.	TRBD2	TRBV3-1/TRBV3-2	TRBJ2-5	TGTGCCAGCAGCCAAGGTGGCGGGAGTGGGGTAGAGACCCAGTACTTC	CASSQGGGSGVETQYF
.	TRBD1	TRBV15	TRBJ2-7	TGTGCCACCAGCAGATCCCGGGACAGGGGTTTCTACGAGCAGTACTTC	CATSRSRDRGFYEQYF
.	.	TRBV3-1/TRBV3-2	TRBJ1-6	TGTGCCAGCACGCTCATGGCGGGCGGTTCACCCCTCCACTTT	CASTLMAGGSPLHF
.	.	TRBV28	TRBJ2-7	TGTGCCAGCAGTTTAGTCTTCTACGAGCAGTACTTC	CASSLVFYEQYF
.	.	TRBV5-1	TRBJ2-1	TGCGCCAGCAGCTTACGAGCCTACAATGAGCAGTTCTTC	CASSLRAYNEQFF
once	.	TRBV19	TRBJ1-1	TGTGCCAGTAGTATAGTGGAGGACACTGAAGCTTTCTTT	CASSIVEDTEAFF
.	.	TRBV4-1	TRBJ2-4	TGCGCCAGCAGCCAAAGGACAGCCCTAGCCAAAAACATTCAGTACTTC	CASSQRTALAKNIQYF
.	.	TRBV11-2	TRBJ2-7	.	CASSSTVGQGSSVF
.	TRBD1	TRBV29-1	TRBJ1-1	TGCAGCGCCGGGACAGGGCAGCCTGAAGCTTTCTTT	CSAGTGQPEAFF
few	.	TRBV25-1	TRBJ2-7	TGTGCCAGCAGTGACTTCCGGTTTACGTACTTC	CASSDFRFTYF
few	TRBD2	TRBV6-4	TRBJ2-1	TGTGCCAGCAGCTTAGGGACTAGCGGCGTTGATGAGCAGTTCTTC	CASSLGTSGVDEQFF
.	TRBD1	TRBV6-6	TRBJ2-1	TGTGCCAGCAGTTACGGGGGACAGCCTTACAATGAGCAGTTCTTC	CASSYGGQPYNEQFF
few	.	TRBV27	TRBJ1-1	TGTGCCAGCATTGGGAGGGTGAACACTGAAGCTTTCTTT	CASIGRVNTEAFF
once	.	TRBV6-1	TRBJ1-6	TGTGCCAGCAGTGAATCAACAGCTCCCTATAATTCACCCCTCCACTTT	CASSESTAPYNSPLHF
.	.	TRBV3-1/TRBV3-2	TRBJ2-7	TGTGCCAGCAGCCTAAGCTTCTCCTACGAGCAGTACTTC	CASSLSFSYEQYF
once	TRBD2	TRBV9	TRBJ2-2	TGTGCCAGCAGCGTCGGACTAGAACGGACCGGGGAGCTGTTTTTT	CASSVGLERTGELFF
.	TRBD2	TRBV5-1	TRBJ2-5	TGCGCCAGCAGCAGGTCCCCCCGCGAACTAGCGGGAGGGCTCCCACAAGAGACCCAGTACTTC	CASSRSPRELAGGLPQETQYF
once	.	TRBV10-3	TRBJ1-2	TGTGCCATCAGTGAGTCGTTACAGCTTTATGGCTACACCTTC	CAISESLQLYGYTF
.	.	TRBV7-9	TRBJ2-5	TGTGCCAGCAGCTTATATGGGGCCCAAGAGACCCAGTACTTC	CASSLYGAQETQYF
.	TRBD2	TRBV4-1	TRBJ2-1	TGCGCCAGCAGCCAAGGGGGGCGGGAGGACAATGAGCAGTTCTTC	CASSQGGREDNEQFF
.	.	TRBV18	TRBJ1-1	TGTGCCAGCTCACCAGAGAGGAACACTGAAGCTTTCTTT	CASSPERNTEAFF
.	.	TRBV19	TRBJ1-5	TGTGCCAGTAGTATAGGGGGAGGCAGCAATCAGCCCCAGCATTTT	CASSIGGGSNQPQHF
.	TRBD2	TRBV7-8	TRBJ2-1	TGTGCCAGCAGCTCTGGACTAGCGAATGAGCAGTTCTTC	CASSSGLANEQFF
.	.	TRBV15	TRBJ2-7	TGTGCCACCAGCAGAGTCGGCAGGTCCTACGAGCAGTACTTC	CATSRVGRSYEQYF
.	.	TRBV7-8	TRBJ1-1	TGTGCCAGCAGCTTTACAGGGAACACTGAAGCTTTCTTT	CASSFTGNTEAFF
.	.	TRBV21-1	TRBJ2-2	TGTGCCAGCAGCAAAGCCGAGCGGGAGTATCCCCCGGGCGGGGAGCTGTTTTTT	CASSKAEREYPPGGELFF
once	TRBD1	TRBV28	TRBJ1-2	TGTGCCAGCAGGGGGACAGGGTTTACCCATGGCTACACCTTC	CASRGTGFTHGYTF
.	.	TRBV21-1	TRBJ2-5	TGTGCCAGCAGCACCCGATCAGGGGTTCAAGAGACCCAGTACTTC	CASSTRSGVQETQYF
once	.	TRBV6-5	TRBJ1-2	TGTGCCAGCAGTTACTCTCAGGGGAATGGCTACACCTTC	CASSYSQGNGYTF
.	.	TRBV15	TRBJ1-1	TGTGCCACCAGCAGCACCCGTGTGGGGGGGGATGAAGCTTTCTTT	CATSSTRVGGDEAFF
.	TRBD1	TRBV27	TRBJ2-7	TGTGCCAGCAGTTCCGGGACAGGGCGCTACGAGCAGTACTTC	CASSSGTGRYEQYF
.	TRBD2	TRBV15	TRBJ2-1	TGTGCCACCAGCAGAGGTCCGGGACTAGCGGGAGTTGAGCAGTTCTTC	CATSRGPGLAGVEQFF